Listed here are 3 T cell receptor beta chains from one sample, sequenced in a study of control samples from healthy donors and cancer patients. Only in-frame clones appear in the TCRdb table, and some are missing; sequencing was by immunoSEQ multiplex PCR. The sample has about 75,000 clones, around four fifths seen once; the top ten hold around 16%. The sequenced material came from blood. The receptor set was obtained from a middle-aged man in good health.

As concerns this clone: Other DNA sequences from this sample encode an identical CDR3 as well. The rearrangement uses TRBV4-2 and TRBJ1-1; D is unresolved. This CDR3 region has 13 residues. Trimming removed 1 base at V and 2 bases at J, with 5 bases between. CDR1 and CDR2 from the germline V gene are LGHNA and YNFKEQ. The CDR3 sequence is CASSQGGNTEAFF. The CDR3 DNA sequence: TGTGCCAGCAGCCAAGGGGGAAACACTGAAGCTTTCTTT.

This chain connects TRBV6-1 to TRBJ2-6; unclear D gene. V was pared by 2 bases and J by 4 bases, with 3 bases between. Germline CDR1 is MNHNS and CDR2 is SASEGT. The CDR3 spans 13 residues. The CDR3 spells CASSERGANVLTF. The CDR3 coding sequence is TGTGCCAGCAGTGAACGGGGGGCCAACGTCCTGACTTTC.

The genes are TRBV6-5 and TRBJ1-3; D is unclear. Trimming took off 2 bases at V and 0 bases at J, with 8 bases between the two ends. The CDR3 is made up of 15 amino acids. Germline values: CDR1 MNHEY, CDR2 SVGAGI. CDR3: CASSYNSYSGNTIYF. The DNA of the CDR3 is TGTGCCAGCAGTTACAACAGCTACTCTGGAAACACCATATATTTT.